The 20 T cell receptor beta chains given below trace back to one sample, sequenced in a study of patients and donors after allogeneic stem cell transplantation. Via MiXCR, TCRdb re-called the RT-PCR reads, giving one row per CDR3 protein. This repertoire shows some 960,000 distinct CDR3 sequences, roughly 18% found once; its top ten account for 6%. The specimen sequenced was blood, either unsorted or a sorted T cell fraction (not recorded which). The receptor source for this set is a human donor who was either an allogeneic HSCT recipient or a stem cell or donor lymphocyte infusion donor (not recorded which). It is not recorded whose cells these are; they may come from a transplant donor.

The chain has TRBV5-6 and TRBJ1-4; 7 nucleotides match TRBD1. This CDR3 is 14 amino acids long. Trimming removed 0 bases from V and 7 bases from J; junction bases left unmatched: 3. CDR1 is SGHDT and CDR2 is YYEEEE in the germline V gene. The DNA of the CDR3 is TGTGCCAGCAGCTTGGGCAGGGGGTCTGAAAAACTGTTTTTT. It encodes CASSLGRGSEKLFF.

This chain links TRBV6-1 with TRBJ1-2; 7 nucleotides agree with TRBD1. Germline V gives CDR1 MNHNS, CDR2 SASEGT. CDR3 size: 13 residues. V gave up 6 bases and J gave up 8 bases; unmatched junction bases: 9. The CDR3 DNA reads TGTGCCAGCAGCACGACAGGGAAAAAGGGCTACACCTTC. It is translated as CASSTTGKKGYTF.

This clonotype was seen more than once but under ten times. V usage is TRBV9 and J usage is TRBJ2-5; 11 bases match TRBD2. Per germline, CDR1 SGDLS and CDR2 YYNGEE. The junction had 6 bases not matched to a gene; V was cut back by 3 bases and J by 5 bases. CDR3 length: 15 amino acids. The CDR3 region is CASSGGTSGMETQYF. DNA of the CDR3: TGTGCCAGCAGCGGTGGGACTAGCGGTATGGAGACCCAGTACTTC.

The V call is TRBV20-1, the J call TRBJ1-1, with 8 positions matching TRBD1. The CDR3 is made up of 15 amino acids. Germline loops: CDR1 DFQATT, CDR2 SNEGSKA (reference sequence). V was clipped by 4 bases and J by 0 bases; unmatched bases: 7. The CDR3 bases are TGCAGTGCTACTCAGGACAGGGCTCTGAACACTGAAGCTTTCTTT. Translated: CSATQDRALNTEAFF.

V is TRBV5-1 and J is TRBJ1-2; TRBD1 is a possible D gene (6 bases). In germline, CDR1 is SGHRS, CDR2 YFSETQ. This CDR3 is built from 15 residues. Trimming left V 4 bases short and J 8 bases short, with 21 bases between. The CDR3 is CASSPLGRGNLGYTF. CDR3 nucleotide sequence: TGCGCCAGCAGCCCTCTCGGTAGGGGGAACCTAGGCTACACCTTC.

This clonotype appeared many times. This chain uses TRBV20-1 with TRBJ1-1, with a possible D match to TRBD1 (5 bases). Germline V gene sequence: CDR1 DFQATT, CDR2 SNEGSKA (reference sequence). V was trimmed by 5 bases and J by 3 bases, leaving 19 bases between them. This CDR3 is built from 15 residues. The CDR3 reads CSAPKDGRGDTEAFF. DNA of the CDR3: TGCAGTGCTCCTAAGGACGGTCGGGGCGACACTGAAGCTTTCTTT.

This clonotype has a handful of counts. The CDR3 bases are TGCGCCAGCAGCTCGGGCCGGGATTATCTTTACGAGCAGTACTTC. It yields the protein CASSSGRDYLYEQYF. The chain uses TRBV5-1 and TRBJ2-7, with a weak D call TRBD2 (5 bases). The V gene's germline CDR1 is SGHRS and CDR2 YFSETQ. The CDR3 loop spans 15 amino acids. V lost 3 bases to trimming and J lost 4 bases, with 17 bases between them.

This clonotype showed up just a few times. The gene calls are TRBV30 and TRBJ2-7, with 7 bases lining up with TRBD2. The CDR3 extends over 13 amino acids. Germline V gives CDR1 GTSNPN, CDR2 SVGIG (reference sequence). The J segment lost 3 bases and the V segment lost 6 bases, leaving 8 bases of the junction unmatched. The CDR3 coding sequence is TGTGCCTGCCCCCCAGCGGGAAGCTACGAGCAGTACTTC. Its translation: CACPPAGSYEQYF.

This clonotype was seen a few times. The chain recombines TRBV25-1 with TRBJ1-6; D remains ambiguous. Germline lookup yields CDR1 MGHDK and CDR2 SYGVNS. The CDR3 runs to 16 residues. Trimming shortened V by 4 bases and J by 11 bases, and 21 bases separated the two germline ends. CDR3 protein: CASSANRESLYPPLHF. In DNA, the CDR3 is TGTGCCAGCAGTGCAAACCGGGAAAGTCTATATCCACCCCTCCACTTT.

The chain is built from TRBV30 and TRBJ1-1, with D maybe TRBD1 (5 bases). Germline-derived CDR1 and CDR2 are GTSNPN and SVGIG (reference sequence). V was pared by 2 bases and J by 0 bases, with 16 bases between. The CDR3 loop spans 16 amino acids. The CDR3 here is CAWSLRQGSMNTEAFF. The DNA for the CDR3 is TGTGCCTGGAGTTTGAGGCAGGGTTCGATGAACACTGAAGCTTTCTTT.

This clonotype has more than one count but fewer than ten. This chain links TRBV4-1 with TRBJ2-5; D possibly corresponds to TRBD2 (5 bases). Trimming took off 2 bases at V and 5 bases at J, with 9 bases between the two ends. Germline V gives CDR1 MGHRA, CDR2 YSYEKL. The CDR3 has 13 residues. CDR3 loop: CASSQTLGETQYF. The CDR3 DNA is TGCGCCAGCAGCCAAACACTAGGGGAGACCCAGTACTTC.

The V gene is TRBV4-1, the J gene TRBJ2-1, with 10 bases that match TRBD1. Germline trimming cut 7 bases from V and 8 bases from J; bases unmatched to any gene: 8. Germline values: CDR1 MGHRA, CDR2 YSYEKL. The CDR3 covers 14 residues. Here the CDR3 DNA reads TGCGCCAGCACAACCGGGACAGGGGCATATGAGCAGTTCTTC. Its translation is CASTTGTGAYEQFF.

The rearrangement links TRBV7-8 to TRBJ2-1; TRBD2 might be the D (5 bases). The CDR3 is 16 amino acids. Germline CDR1 reads SGHVS; CDR2 reads FQNEAQ. The V end lost 1 base, the J end lost 9 bases, and 19 bases lay between the germline ends. The CDR3 coding sequence is TGTGCCAGCAGCTTAGTGAGGCGGGCCCGAGTACGTGAGCAGTTCTTC. It is translated as CASSLVRRARVREQFF.

The chain employs TRBV12-3 or TRBV12-4 and TRBJ1-4, with D unresolved. The CDR3 consists of 14 residues. Trimming stripped 3 bases from V and 5 bases from J, with 10 bases between. CDR3 region: CASSLGPQNEKLFF. The CDR3 nucleotides read TGTGCCAGCAGTTTGGGTCCCCAAAATGAAAAACTGTTTTTT.

The sample holds a few counts of this clonotype. This chain connects TRBV14 to TRBJ2-1, with TRBD2 matching 7 bases. Looked up from germline, CDR1 is SGHDN and CDR2 is FVKESK. CDR3 length: 17 residues. V lost 4 bases and J lost 4; bases outside the gene matches: 13. The CDR3 region has the DNA TGTGCCAGCAGCCTCAGATGGGCGGGGGATATATACAATGAGCAGTTCTTC. Translating gives CASSLRWAGDIYNEQFF.

In this sample, this clonotype turned up a few times. The V call is TRBV4-3, the J call TRBJ2-5, with 8 bases that match TRBD1. With V trimmed by 0 bases and J by 5 bases, 8 bases remained unmatched. CDR1 is LGHNA, CDR2 YSLEER, per germline. CDR3 length: 16 amino acids. The CDR3 coding sequence is TGCGCCAGCAGCCAAGATCATACAGGGGGGACGGAGACCCAGTACTTC. Protein sequence: CASSQDHTGGTETQYF.

In its sample, this clonotype was seen a few times. The J gene is TRBJ2-1, the V gene TRBV5-1, with 7 bases aligning to TRBD2. The CDR3 spans 15 residues. The V gene's germline CDR1 is SGHRS and CDR2 YFSETQ. V lost 4 bases, J lost 2 bases, and 6 bases stayed unmatched. CDR3 loop: CASSTTSNTYNEQFF. CDR3 in DNA: TGCGCCAGCAGCACGACTAGCAATACCTACAATGAGCAGTTCTTC.

This clonotype has only a few counts. V usage is TRBV7-9 and J usage is TRBJ2-3; TRBD1 or TRBD2 may be the D gene (5 bases each). V was shortened by 8 bases and J by 5 bases, with 14 bases between the two germline ends. The CDR3 is 13 amino acids. Germline CDR1 SEHNR, CDR2 FQNEAQ (reference sequence). In nucleotides, the CDR3 is TGTGCCAGCCCAACAGGACGGGGAGATACGCAGTATTTT. Translated: CASPTGRGDTQYF.

This clonotype was seen a few times. This chain joins TRBV7-8 and TRBJ1-5, with 9 nucleotides matching TRBD1. There are 15 residues in the CDR3. V dropped 4 bases and J dropped 4; count of bases not matched to a gene: 5. From germline, CDR1 is SGHVS and CDR2 FQNEAQ. CDR3 bases: TGTGCCAGCAGCTCTTGGGACAGGGAGAATCAGCCCCAGCATTTT. Its translation is CASSSWDRENQPQHF.

This clonotype was counted at least ten times. This rearrangement joins TRBV28 to TRBJ2-7; the match to TRBD1 covers 11 bases. From germline, CDR1 is MDHEN and CDR2 SYDVKM. CDR3 length equals 14 residues. Trimming cost V 6 bases and J 7 bases; bases outside gene matches: 8. In DNA, the CDR3 is TGTGCCAGCAGCGACGGACAGGGGGCAGATGAGCAGTACTTC. It encodes CASSDGQGADEQYF.